The sequence of this TCR beta chain was determined in a study of cytomegalovirus exposure and HLA in healthy donors. Across the study: An early data release held approximately 85 million unique TCRs from HLA-typed donors.

V was clipped by 5 bases and J by 0 bases, with 14 bases between them. The CDR3 length is 17 residues. Germline V gene sequence: CDR1 LNHDA, CDR2 SQIVND (reference sequence). Study results and limitations: For TCR beta chains, V- and J-gene trimming was later linked to a missense DCLRE1C variant. Reported findings show TCR beta sequences accurately forecast HLA-A and HLA-B alleles in most subjects.

Use of 60 Vbeta and 13 Jbeta primers characterized the PCR. TCRdb's table, derived via immunoSEQ multiplex PCR, lists solely in-frame clones and lacks some. The sample contains about 130,000 clones, roughly 83% of which appear only once. This clone came up a few times. Its antigen is not identified. The sequence was obtained from a girl aged 2 to 10 in good health and CMV-seronegative. Source material: PBMCs. This sequence joins TRBV19 and TRBJ2-6; D is possibly TRBD2 (6 bases). CDR3 DNA: TGTGCCAGTAGTGCGGGAACAGCAGTCTCTGGGGCCAACGTCCTGACTTTC. Amino acid sequence: CASSAGTAVSGANVLTF.